The following is a T cell receptor beta chain sequence with its context. Its antigen is not identified. Treatment given: approximately nine-day PBMC culture with coronavirus spike peptide pools or control peptides (ViraFEST assay). CD4+ T-cell collection from the unexposed donor predated the COVID-19 pandemic (2011-2018). TCRs were sequenced by ViraFEST after antigen-specific T cells had been expanded with peptide pools. Around 2 million PBMCs per well were cultured with approximately 9.8 IU/ml IL-2 and 8.5 to 10 ug/ml peptide pools. These data originate in a study of vaccination and CD4 T cells after COVID-19. Study details: The stimulus for the cells was overlapping spike peptides derived from SARS-CoV-2, HCoV-NL63, HCoV-OC43 and HCoV-229E. Some control cultures received a CEFX pool, which served as the positive control. Others received an HIV-1 Nef pool or no peptide.

The CDR3 sequence is 15 residues long. The germline gives CDR1 GTSNPN, CDR2 SVGIG (reference sequence). The trim removed 3 bases at V and 7 bases at J, leaving 7 bases unmatched. Cultured CD4+ T cells had their DNA profiled by the Oncomine TCR Beta short-read assay. Cultures of CD4+ T cells served as the source for extracting genomic DNA. TCRdb ran MiXCR on the PCR reads and lists one entry per CDR3 protein. The table includes more than 6,000 distinct CDR3 sequences, roughly 31% detected once. The chain couples TRBV30 to TRBJ2-1; 12 bases are a match to TRBD2. The sequenced sample consisted of CD4+ T cells from blood, cultured in vitro. This TCR derives from a human donor in good health. CDR3 region: CAWRGSTSGRNEQFF. DNA of the CDR3: TGTGCCTGGAGGGGGTCGACTAGCGGGAGAAATGAGCAGTTCTTC.